Listed below are T cell receptor beta chains from one sample, sequenced in a study of cytomegalovirus exposure and HLA in healthy donors. Sequencing used immunoSEQ multiplex PCR; TCRdb keeps in-frame clones, though not all of them. The sample includes around 150,000 clones, approximately 82% seen only once; the top ten take just under 30%. The source material was PBMCs. The source is a man aged 30-40 years in good health and CMV-seropositive. Each CDR3 is given without its conserved first and last residue. The order of the fields is D gene, clone size, V gene, CDR3 protein. A D gene is named only where the DNA matches it firmly. Not every row has a clone size; where given, it reads once, few, many or a size class.

d_call: TRBD1; clone_size: NA; v_call: TRBV5-8; cdr3_aa: ASRNLGTGDTGELF
d_call: TRBD1; clone_size: NA; v_call: TRBV5-1; cdr3_aa: ASSMGQGANGYT
d_call: TRBD1; clone_size: NA; v_call: TRBV5-6; cdr3_aa: ASRWRGQGFNGYT
d_call: TRBD1; clone_size: NA; v_call: TRBV5-4; cdr3_aa: ASSWGTGGGMNTEAF
d_call: TRBD2; clone_size: NA; v_call: TRBV4-2; cdr3_aa: ASSRLAGDGNEQF
d_call: NA; clone_size: NA; v_call: TRBV5-5; cdr3_aa: ASSLTGLADTIY
d_call: TRBD2; clone_size: once; v_call: TRBV30; cdr3_aa: ALTSGIADTQY
d_call: TRBD1; clone_size: NA; v_call: TRBV5-6; cdr3_aa: ASSGSHRGTYNSPLH
d_call: NA; clone_size: NA; v_call: TRBV6-1; cdr3_aa: ASSERDMGLLRKLF
d_call: NA; clone_size: NA; v_call: TRBV7-8; cdr3_aa: ASSPQGTTQY
d_call: TRBD1; clone_size: NA; v_call: TRBV6-6; cdr3_aa: ASKLGTAGNYGYT
d_call: NA; clone_size: NA; v_call: TRBV9; cdr3_aa: ASSVADTEAF
d_call: TRBD1; clone_size: NA; v_call: TRBV7-9; cdr3_aa: ASSLGQGFGNIQY
d_call: TRBD1; clone_size: NA; v_call: TRBV18; cdr3_aa: ASSLQGENEQF
d_call: NA; clone_size: NA; v_call: TRBV18; cdr3_aa: ASSPDSDNYGYT
d_call: NA; clone_size: once; v_call: TRBV10-3; cdr3_aa: AARGMNTEAF
d_call: NA; clone_size: NA; v_call: TRBV7-2; cdr3_aa: ASSLSIGSYNEQF
d_call: NA; clone_size: NA; v_call: TRBV19; cdr3_aa: ASSILGSGGATGSYNEQF
d_call: TRBD1; clone_size: NA; v_call: TRBV9; cdr3_aa: ASSSWTGASETQY
d_call: NA; clone_size: few; v_call: TRBV9; cdr3_aa: ASRMDTTYT